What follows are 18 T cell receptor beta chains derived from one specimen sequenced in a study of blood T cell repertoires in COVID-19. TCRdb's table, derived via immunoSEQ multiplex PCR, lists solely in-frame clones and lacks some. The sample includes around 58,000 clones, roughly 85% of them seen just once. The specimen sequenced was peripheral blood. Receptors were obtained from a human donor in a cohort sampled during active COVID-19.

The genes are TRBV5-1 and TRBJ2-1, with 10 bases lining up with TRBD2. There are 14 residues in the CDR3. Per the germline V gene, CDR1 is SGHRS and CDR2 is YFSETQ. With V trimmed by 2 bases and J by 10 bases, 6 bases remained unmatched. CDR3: CASSFTTSGQEQFF. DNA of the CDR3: TGCGCCAGCAGCTTCACGACTAGCGGGCAGGAGCAGTTCTTC.

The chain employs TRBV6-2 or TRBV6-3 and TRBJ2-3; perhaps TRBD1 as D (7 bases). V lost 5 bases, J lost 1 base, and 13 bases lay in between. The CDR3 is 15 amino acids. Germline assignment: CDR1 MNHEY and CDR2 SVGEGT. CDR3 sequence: CASSRFRGGTDTQYF. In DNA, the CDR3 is TGTGCCAGCAGTCGCTTCAGGGGGGGCACAGATACGCAGTATTTT.

For the CDR3, the DNA is TGTGCCAGCAGCTTATACAGGGTTACCATGAACACTGAAGCTTTCTTT. It translates to CASSLYRVTMNTEAFF. This rearrangement joins TRBV7-2 to TRBJ1-1, with D possibly being TRBD1 (6 bases). The V end was cut by 2 bases, the J end by 0 bases, with 13 bases between. CDR3 length: 16 residues. Germline-derived CDR1 and CDR2 are SGHTA and FQGNSA.

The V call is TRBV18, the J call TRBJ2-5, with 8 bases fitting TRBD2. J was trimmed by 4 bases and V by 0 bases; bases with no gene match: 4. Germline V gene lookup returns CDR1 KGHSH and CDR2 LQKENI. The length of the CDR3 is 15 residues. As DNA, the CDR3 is TGTGCCAGCTCACCACCTAGCGGGGCAATAGAGACCCAGTACTTC. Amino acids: CASSPPSGAIETQYF.

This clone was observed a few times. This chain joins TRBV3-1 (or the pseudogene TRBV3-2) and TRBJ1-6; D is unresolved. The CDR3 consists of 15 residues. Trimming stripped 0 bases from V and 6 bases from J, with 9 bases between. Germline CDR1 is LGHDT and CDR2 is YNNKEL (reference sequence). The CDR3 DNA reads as TGTGCCAGCAGCCAAGAGGCAGCGTCTAATTCACCCCTCCACTTT. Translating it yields CASSQEAASNSPLHF.

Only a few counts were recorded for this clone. CDR3: CASSQGYQPQHF. CDR3 bases: TGTGCCAGCAGTCAGGGGTATCAGCCCCAGCATTTT. V usage is TRBV6-2 or TRBV6-3 and J usage is TRBJ1-5; possibly TRBD1 for D (6 bases). CDR3 length equals 12 residues. V shed 5 bases and J shed 5 bases, with 7 bases lying between them. CDR1 and CDR2 (germline): MNHEY, SVGEGT.

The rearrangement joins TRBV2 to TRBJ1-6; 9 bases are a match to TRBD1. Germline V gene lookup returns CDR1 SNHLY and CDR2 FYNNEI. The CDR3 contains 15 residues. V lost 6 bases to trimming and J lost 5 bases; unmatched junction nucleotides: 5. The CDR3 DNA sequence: TGTGCCAGCAGGCCTACAGGGGGCGATAATTCACCCCTCCACTTT. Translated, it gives CASRPTGGDNSPLHF.

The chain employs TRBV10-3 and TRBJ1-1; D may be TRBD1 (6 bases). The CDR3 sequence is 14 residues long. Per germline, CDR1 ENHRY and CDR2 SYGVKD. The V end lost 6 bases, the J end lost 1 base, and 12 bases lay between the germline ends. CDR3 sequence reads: CAIRTGTTNTEAFF. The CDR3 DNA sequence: TGTGCCATCAGGACCGGGACAACGAACACTGAAGCTTTCTTT.

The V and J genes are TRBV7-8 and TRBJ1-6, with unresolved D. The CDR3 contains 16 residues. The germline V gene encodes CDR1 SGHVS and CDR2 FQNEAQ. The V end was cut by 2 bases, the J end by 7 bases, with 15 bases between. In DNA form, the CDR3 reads TGTGCCAGCAGCTTAAGTCCGACTGGACTGAATTCACCCCTCCACTTT. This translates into CASSLSPTGLNSPLHF.

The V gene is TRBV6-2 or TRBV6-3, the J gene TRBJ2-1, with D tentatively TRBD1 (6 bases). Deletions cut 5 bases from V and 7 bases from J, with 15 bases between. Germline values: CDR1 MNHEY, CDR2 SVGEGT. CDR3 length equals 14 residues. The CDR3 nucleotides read TGTGCCAGCAGTAGGACAGTTTTGAGTAATGAGCAGTTCTTC. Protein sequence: CASSRTVLSNEQFF.

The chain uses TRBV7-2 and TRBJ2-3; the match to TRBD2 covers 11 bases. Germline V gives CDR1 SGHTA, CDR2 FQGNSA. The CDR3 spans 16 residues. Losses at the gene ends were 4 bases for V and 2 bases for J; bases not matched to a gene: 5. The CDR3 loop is CASSYLAGGDTDTQYF. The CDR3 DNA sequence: TGTGCCAGCAGCTATCTAGCGGGGGGCGACACAGATACGCAGTATTTT.

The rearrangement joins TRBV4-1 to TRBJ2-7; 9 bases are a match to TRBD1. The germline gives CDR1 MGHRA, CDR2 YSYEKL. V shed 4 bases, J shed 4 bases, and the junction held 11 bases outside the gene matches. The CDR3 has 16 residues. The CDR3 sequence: CASSLSTGGLEYEQYF. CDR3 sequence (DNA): TGCGCCAGCAGCCTTTCGACAGGGGGACTTGAGTACGAGCAGTACTTC.

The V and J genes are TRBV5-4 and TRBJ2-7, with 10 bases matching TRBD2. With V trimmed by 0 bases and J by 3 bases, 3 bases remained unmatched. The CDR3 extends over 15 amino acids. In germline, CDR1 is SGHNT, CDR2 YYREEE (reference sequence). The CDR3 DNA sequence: TGTGCCAGCAGCTTGGGAGGACTAGCGGACTACGAGCAGTACTTC. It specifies CASSLGGLADYEQYF.

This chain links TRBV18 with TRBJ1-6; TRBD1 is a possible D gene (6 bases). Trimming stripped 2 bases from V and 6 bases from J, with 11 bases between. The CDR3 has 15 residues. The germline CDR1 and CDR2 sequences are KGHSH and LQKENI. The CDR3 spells CASSPVAGANSPLHF. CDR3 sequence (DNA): TGTGCCAGCTCACCAGTGGCAGGGGCTAATTCACCCCTCCACTTT.

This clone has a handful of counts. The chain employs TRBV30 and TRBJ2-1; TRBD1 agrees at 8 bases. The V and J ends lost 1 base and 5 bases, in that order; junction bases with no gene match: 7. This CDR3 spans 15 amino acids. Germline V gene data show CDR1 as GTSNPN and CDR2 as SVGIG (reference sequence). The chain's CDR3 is CAWSDNRGSHNEQFF. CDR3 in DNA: TGTGCCTGGAGTGATAACAGGGGGTCACACAATGAGCAGTTCTTC.

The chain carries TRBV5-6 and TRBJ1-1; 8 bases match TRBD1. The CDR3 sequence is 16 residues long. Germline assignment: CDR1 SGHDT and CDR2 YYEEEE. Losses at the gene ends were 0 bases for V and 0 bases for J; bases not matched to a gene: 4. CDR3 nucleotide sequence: TGTGCCAGCAGCTTGGACAGGGGGGTTATGAACACTGAAGCTTTCTTT. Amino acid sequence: CASSLDRGVMNTEAFF.

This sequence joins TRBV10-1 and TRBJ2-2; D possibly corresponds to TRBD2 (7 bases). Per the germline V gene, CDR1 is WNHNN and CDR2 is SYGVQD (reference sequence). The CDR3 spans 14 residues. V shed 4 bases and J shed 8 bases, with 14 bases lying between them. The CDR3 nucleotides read TGCGCCAGCAGTGGATGGCGGGGGCGTGGGGAGCTGTTTTTT. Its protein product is CASSGWRGRGELFF.

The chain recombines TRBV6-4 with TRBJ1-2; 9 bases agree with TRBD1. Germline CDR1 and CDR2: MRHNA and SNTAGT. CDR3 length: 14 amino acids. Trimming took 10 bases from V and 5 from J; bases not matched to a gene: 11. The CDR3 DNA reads TGTGCCACCCCCGGGACAGGGAGTAGTTATGGCTACACCTTC. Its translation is CATPGTGSSYGYTF.